This TCR beta chain comes out of a study of blood T cells in healthy people across ages. CDR3 size: 15 residues. The germline gives CDR1 MNHEY, CDR2 SMNVEV (reference sequence). Unmatched junction bases numbered 4, after V lost 6 bases and J lost 4 bases. It was with a sample-barcoded 5' primer and a J-beta primer mix that a second PCR of roughly 7 to 12 cycles was run. TCRdb re-called the 5' RACE reads with MiXCR, one entry per CDR3 protein. The table lists approximately 290,000 distinct CDR3 sequences, about 25% of them singletons, with 29% in the top ten. The TCR originated in a woman in her 70s in good health. The chain uses TRBV27 and TRBJ2-3; 13 nucleotides line up with TRBD2. Sequenced material: blood. The CDR3 DNA follows: TGTGCCAGCAGCGTGGGACTAGCGGGATCAGATACGCAGTATTTT. Translating it yields CASSVGLAGSDTQYF.